These 2 T cell receptor beta chains originate from one sample sequenced in a study of Graves' ophthalmopathy and Graves' hyperthyroidism. Transcripts of RNA were the source for amplifying TCR beta CDR3 regions. First-round RT-PCR relied on HTBI primers, and a second-round multiplex PCR came next. Each CDR3 protein gets one entry after TCRdb re-called the multiplex PCR reads with MiXCR. The profile shows 300,000 to 450,000 distinct CDR3 sequences, 17% of them singletons. The sequencing sample was made of peripheral blood. The receptors originated from an adult woman with stable Graves' hyperthyroidism.

This clonotype was recorded at least ten times. The chain links TRBV12-3 or TRBV12-4 to TRBJ2-4; 10 nucleotides align to TRBD2. Losses at the gene ends were 0 bases for V and 7 bases for J; bases not matched to a gene: 3. The CDR3 is 15 residues long. The CDR3 DNA reads TGTGCCAGCAGTTTAGCTAGCGGGAGGCGGAACATTCAGTACTTC. Protein sequence: CASSLASGRRNIQYF.

This clonotype was seen a few times. The V call is TRBV7-9, the J call TRBJ2-5; tentatively, D is TRBD1 (6 bases). CDR1 and CDR2 (germline): SEHNR, FQNEAQ (reference sequence). Trimming removed 4 bases from V and 7 bases from J, with 22 bases in between. The CDR3 is 16 amino acids. In DNA form, the CDR3 reads TGTGCCAGCAGCTCGAGCCAGGGGCCTGGAGTTGGGACCCAGTACTTC. It is translated as CASSSSQGPGVGTQYF.